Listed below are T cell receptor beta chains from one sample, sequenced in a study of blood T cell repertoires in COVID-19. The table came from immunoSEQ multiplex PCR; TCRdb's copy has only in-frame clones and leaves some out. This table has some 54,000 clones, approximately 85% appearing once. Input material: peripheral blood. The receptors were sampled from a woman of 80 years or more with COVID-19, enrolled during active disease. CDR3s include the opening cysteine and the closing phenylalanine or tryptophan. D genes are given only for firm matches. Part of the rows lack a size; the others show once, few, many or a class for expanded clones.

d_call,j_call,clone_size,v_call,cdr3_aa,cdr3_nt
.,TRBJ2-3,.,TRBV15,CATSREGPGRTDTQYF,TGTGCCACCAGCAGGGAGGGGCCGGGGCGCACAGATACGCAGTATTTT
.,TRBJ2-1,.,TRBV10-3,CAGASSSYNEQFF,TGTGCCGGAGCGTCGAGCTCCTACAATGAGCAGTTCTTC
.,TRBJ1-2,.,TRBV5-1,CASSFPGLPPNYGYTF,TGCGCCAGCAGCTTTCCGGGACTCCCCCCGAACTATGGCTACACCTTC
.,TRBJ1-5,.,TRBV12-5,CASGLDPSSISNQPQHF,TGTGCTAGTGGTTTGGATCCCTCATCTATCAGCAATCAGCCCCAGCATTTT
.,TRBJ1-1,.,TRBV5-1,CASSFNGNTEAFF,TGCGCCAGCAGCTTTAACGGGAACACTGAAGCTTTCTTT
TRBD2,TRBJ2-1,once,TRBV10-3,CAISEGGRASNEQFF,TGTGCCATCAGTGAAGGCGGGAGGGCCAGCAATGAGCAGTTCTTC
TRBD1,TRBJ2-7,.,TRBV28,CASSPRQGRIEQYF,TGTGCCAGCAGCCCCAGACAGGGGCGGATCGAGCAGTACTTC
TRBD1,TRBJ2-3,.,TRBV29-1,CSATGGSTDTQYF,TGCAGCGCTACAGGGGGCAGCACAGATACGCAGTATTTT
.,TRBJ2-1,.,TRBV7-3,CASSLLGGNEQFF,TGTGCCAGCAGCTTACTGGGGGGTAATGAGCAGTTCTTC
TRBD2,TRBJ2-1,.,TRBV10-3,CAISELAASYNEQFF,TGTGCCATCAGTGAACTAGCGGCCTCCTACAATGAGCAGTTCTTC
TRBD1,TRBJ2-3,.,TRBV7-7,CASSTGQGSTDTQYF,TGTGCTAGCAGCACCGGACAGGGGAGCACAGATACGCAGTATTTT
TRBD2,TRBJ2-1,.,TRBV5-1,CASSPRDRALLAGVNEQFF,TGCGCCAGCAGCCCCCGGGACAGGGCCCTACTAGCGGGAGTCAATGAGCAGTTCTTC
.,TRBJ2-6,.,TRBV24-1,CATSDRHSGANVLTF,TGTGCCACCAGTGATCGACACTCTGGGGCCAACGTCCTGACTTTC
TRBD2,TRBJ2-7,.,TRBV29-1,CSVEDKSGSLYEQYF,TGCAGCGTTGAAGATAAGAGCGGGAGTCTCTACGAGCAGTACTTC
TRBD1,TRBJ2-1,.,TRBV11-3,CASSHRQGSYNEQFF,TGTGCCAGCAGCCATAGACAGGGCTCCTACAATGAGCAGTTCTTC
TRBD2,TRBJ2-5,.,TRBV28,CASSLGPGAGGQETQYF,TGTGCCAGCAGTTTGGGACCCGGGGCGGGAGGACAAGAGACCCAGTACTTC
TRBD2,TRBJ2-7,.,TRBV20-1,CSASQWTSGRALEGYEQYF,TGCAGTGCTAGTCAATGGACTAGCGGGAGGGCCCTCGAGGGCTACGAGCAGTACTTC
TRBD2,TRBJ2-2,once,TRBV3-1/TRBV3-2,CASSQEAGGRTGELFF,TGTGCCAGCAGCCAAGAGGCGGGAGGGAGAACCGGGGAGCTGTTTTTT
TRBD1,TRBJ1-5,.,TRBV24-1,CATSGGQDNQPQHF,TGTGCCACCAGTGGGGGACAGGACAATCAGCCCCAGCATTTT
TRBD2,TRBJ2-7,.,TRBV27,CASSFGGRAGEQYF,TGTGCCAGCAGTTTTGGAGGGAGGGCGGGAGAGCAGTACTTC
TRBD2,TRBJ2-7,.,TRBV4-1,CASSQALSGRTYEQYF,TGCGCCAGCAGCCAAGCTCTCAGCGGGAGGACCTACGAGCAGTACTTC
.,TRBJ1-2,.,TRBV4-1,CASSQDRGTNYGYTF,TGCGCCAGCAGCCAGGACAGAGGGACAAACTATGGCTACACCTTC
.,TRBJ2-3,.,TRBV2,CASRTTDTQYF,TGTGCCAGCAGGACTACAGATACGCAGTATTTT
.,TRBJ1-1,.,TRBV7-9,CASSQDNFRVLSTEAFF,TGTGCCAGCAGCCAAGATAATTTCAGGGTGTTGAGCACTGAAGCTTTCTTT
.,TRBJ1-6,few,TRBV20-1,CSASTGNDNSPLHF,TGCAGTGCTAGTACGGGAAACGATAATTCACCCCTCCACTTT
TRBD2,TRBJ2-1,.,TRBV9,CASSVEKWGLADYNEQFF,TGTGCCAGCAGCGTAGAGAAATGGGGACTAGCGGACTACAATGAGCAGTTCTTC
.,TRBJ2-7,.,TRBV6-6,CASSNSYEQYF,TGTGCCAGCAGCAACTCTTACGAGCAGTACTTC
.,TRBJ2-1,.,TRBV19,CASSLPNYNYNEQFF,TGTGCCAGTAGCCTCCCTAACTACAATTACAATGAGCAGTTCTTC
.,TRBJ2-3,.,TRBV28,CASRNSATDTQYF,TGTGCCAGCAGAAATAGCGCCACAGATACGCAGTATTTT
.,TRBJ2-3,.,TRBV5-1,CASSLVVAGSDTQYF,TGCGCCAGCAGCTTGGTTGTAGCTGGGTCAGATACGCAGTATTTT
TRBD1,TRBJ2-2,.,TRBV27,CASSNPGTDGGTGELFF,TGTGCCAGCAGTAACCCGGGGACAGACGGCGGCACCGGGGAGCTGTTTTTT
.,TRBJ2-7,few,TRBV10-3,CAISGLDYEQYF,TGTGCCATCAGTGGACTCGACTACGAGCAGTACTTC
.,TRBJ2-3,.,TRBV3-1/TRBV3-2,CASSQEGGGVLGTDTQYF,TGTGCCAGCAGCCAAGAAGGAGGAGGAGTCCTTGGCACAGATACGCAGTATTTT
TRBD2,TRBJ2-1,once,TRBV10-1,CATGETSGLNEQFF,TGCGCCACCGGGGAGACTAGCGGCCTAAATGAGCAGTTCTTC
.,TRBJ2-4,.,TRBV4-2,CASSQDLGGDIQYF,TGTGCCAGCAGCCAAGATTTAGGGGGTGACATTCAGTACTTC
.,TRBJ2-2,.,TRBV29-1,CSVLNTGELFF,TGCAGCGTCCTTAATACCGGGGAGCTGTTTTTT
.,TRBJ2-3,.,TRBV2,CASSETYTDTQYF,TGTGCCAGCAGTGAGACTTACACAGATACGCAGTATTTT